The 20 T cell receptor beta chains presented below share a single source sample, sequenced in a study of cytomegalovirus exposure and HLA in healthy donors (dated by TCRdb to about 2017). Library generation was performed with the immunoSEQ multiplex PCR assay. For the multiplex PCR, a mixture combining 60 forward primers for TCR Vbeta segments and 13 reverse primers for TCR Jbeta segments was used. TCRdb obtained this table from immuneACCESS and retained in-frame rearrangements with V and J assigned. These tables miss some clones; where compared with another copy, unresolved V genes account for less than half of the shortfall, and the remainder is unexplained. The sample's records list around 130,000 clones. The top ten clonotypes cover roughly 1.5% of the sample. The material sequenced was PBMCs. These receptors were collected from a woman aged 40 to 49 in good health and CMV-seronegative.

The chain joins TRBV7-3 to TRBJ1-4; D ambiguous. CDR1 SGHTA and CDR2 FQGTGA come from the germline V gene. Trimming took off 5 bases at V and 7 bases at J, with 11 bases between the two ends. The length of the CDR3 is 13 residues. The CDR3 here is CASSPSGSEKLFF. The CDR3, as DNA: TGTGCCAGCAGCCCCTCGGGGAGTGAAAAACTGTTTTTT.

V is TRBV6-5 and J is TRBJ2-7; a weak D match, TRBD1 (5 bases). The CDR3 has 15 residues. Trimming stripped 7 bases from V and 4 bases from J, with 20 bases between. Germline V gene sequence: CDR1 MNHEY, CDR2 SVGAGI. The CDR3 loop is CASTETALPPYEQYF. CDR3 nucleotides: TGTGCCAGCACCGAGACAGCCCTTCCCCCTTACGAGCAGTACTTC.

The chain combines TRBV7-9 with TRBJ2-2, with D possibly TRBD1 on 6 matching bases. Trimming left V 1 base short and J 5 bases short, with 14 bases between. This CDR3 is built from 16 residues. CDR1 and CDR2 from the germline V gene are SEHNR and FQNEAQ (reference sequence). For the CDR3, the DNA is TGTGCCAGCAGCTTAGGAGGGCCAGGGGTAACCGGGGAGCTGTTTTTT. Translation: CASSLGGPGVTGELFF.

The V gene is TRBV5-1, the J gene TRBJ2-1; 7 bases agree with TRBD2. The CDR3 loop spans 15 amino acids. The germline V gene encodes CDR1 SGHRS and CDR2 YFSETQ. The J segment lost 4 bases and the V segment lost 4 bases, leaving 8 bases of the junction unmatched. The CDR3 DNA reads TGCGCCAGCAGCACTCCTAGCGGCCTTTACAATGAGCAGTTCTTC. Its translation is CASSTPSGLYNEQFF.

V is TRBV5-1 and J is TRBJ1-4; D is unresolved. This CDR3 spans 16 amino acids. Trimming cost V 0 bases and J 0 bases, with 9 bases left between them. The germline CDR1 and CDR2 sequences are SGHRS and YFSETQ. For the CDR3, the DNA is TGCGCCAGCAGCTTGGCCAGCGGAGCAACTAATGAAAAACTGTTTTTT. Translating it yields CASSLASGATNEKLFF.

The chain uses TRBV9 and TRBJ1-3; 7 positions agree with TRBD1. V trimming: 0 bases; J trimming: 0 bases; junction bases outside the gene matches: 3. This CDR3 contains 16 residues. CDR1 and CDR2 (germline): SGDLS, YYNGEE. The CDR3 region has the DNA TGTGCCAGCAGCGTAGGGGCAGGGGGCTCTGGAAACACCATATATTTT. Residues: CASSVGAGGSGNTIYF.

The chain combines TRBV5-4 with TRBJ2-7; TRBD1 might be the D (6 bases). CDR1 and CDR2 from the germline V gene are SGHNT and YYREEE (reference sequence). The CDR3 is made up of 15 amino acids. V was clipped by 5 bases and J by 0 bases, with 15 bases between them. The CDR3 reads CASRAGTGSSYEQYV. The CDR3 region has the DNA TGTGCCAGCAGGGCCGGCACAGGGAGCTCCTACGAGCAGTACGTC.

The rearrangement joins TRBV28 to TRBJ1-5, with TRBD1 matching 10 bases. Germline lookup yields CDR1 MDHEN and CDR2 SYDVKM. This CDR3 is 17 amino acids long. V was pared by 3 bases and J by 1 base, with 6 bases of the junction left unmatched. The CDR3: CASSFPDRGKSNQPQHF. CDR3 sequence (DNA): TGTGCCAGCAGTTTCCCGGACAGGGGGAAAAGCAATCAGCCCCAGCATTTT.

This chain links TRBV10-3 with TRBJ1-1; the match to TRBD1 covers 10 bases. V shed 2 bases, J shed 4 bases, and the junction held 7 bases outside the gene matches. Germline values: CDR1 ENHRY, CDR2 SYGVKD. The CDR3 loop spans 16 amino acids. In DNA form, the CDR3 reads TGTGCCATCAGTGAGGATCCGGGACAGGGGAGCACTGAAGCTTTCTTT. It encodes CAISEDPGQGSTEAFF.

This CDR3 is CASGVTGTSLAQYF. In DNA form, the CDR3 reads TGTGCCAGCGGGGTCACCGGGACTAGCTTGGCCCAGTACTTC. The chain employs TRBV6-6 and TRBJ2-5; 9 bases match TRBD2. The J segment lost 9 bases and the V segment lost 8 bases, leaving 13 bases of the junction unmatched. The CDR3 spans 14 residues. Germline V gene sequence: CDR1 MNHNY, CDR2 SVGAGI (reference sequence).

The rearrangement links TRBV14 to TRBJ2-5, with 7 bases matching TRBD2. Unmatched junction bases numbered 8, after V lost 4 bases and J lost 6 bases. This CDR3 comprises 14 residues. Germline CDR1 and CDR2: SGHDN and FVKESK. The chain's CDR3 is CASSRTSTWQTQYF. Written as DNA, the CDR3 is TGTGCCAGCAGCCGGACTAGTACTTGGCAGACCCAGTACTTC.

The chain joins TRBV5-6 to TRBJ1-1; D call uncertain. V was shortened by 2 bases and J by 3 bases, with 11 bases between the two germline ends. The CDR3 has 14 residues. Germline V gene data show CDR1 as SGHDT and CDR2 as YYEEEE. The DNA for the CDR3 is TGTGCCAGCAGCTTATACGGGGTGCACACTGAAGCTTTCTTT. Protein: CASSLYGVHTEAFF.

The chain uses TRBV6-4 and TRBJ2-1; D is unresolved. CDR3 length equals 13 residues. CDR1 and CDR2 from the germline V gene are MRHNA and SNTAGT. Trimming removed 2 bases at V and 5 bases at J, with 7 bases between. The chain's CDR3 is CASSDVVHNEQFF. CDR3 sequence (DNA): TGTGCCAGCAGTGACGTAGTCCACAATGAGCAGTTCTTC.

This chain connects TRBV5-6 to TRBJ2-7; 7 nucleotides align to TRBD1. CDR3 length equals 14 residues. The V gene end was trimmed by 4 bases and the J gene end by 3 bases; junction bases not matched to a gene: 7. Germline loops: CDR1 SGHDT, CDR2 YYEEEE. This chain's CDR3 is CASSLRAGGYEQYV. For the CDR3, the DNA is TGTGCCAGCAGCCTTAGGGCAGGGGGCTACGAGCAGTACGTC.

The chain has TRBV9 and TRBJ2-3; 8 bases line up with TRBD2. J lost 3 bases, V lost 1 base, and 4 bases had no gene match. The CDR3 consists of 15 residues. In germline, CDR1 is SGDLS, CDR2 YYNGEE. CDR3 sequence: CASSVRSSGTDTQYF. CDR3 in DNA: TGTGCCAGCAGCGTAAGGTCTAGCGGGACAGATACGCAGTATTTT.

Regarding this clone: One junction end does not reproduce the germline sequence, and a read error may be involved. V gene TRBV6-1 combines with J gene TRBJ1-2; D is unclear. The CDR3 has 14 residues. Germline V gene lookup returns CDR1 MNHNS and CDR2 SASEGT. The CDR3 bases are TGTGCCATCAGTTTCACAGCAGTCGACTATGGCTACACCTTC. Protein product: CAISFTAVDYGYTF.

The gene calls are TRBV5-1 and TRBJ1-6; no clear D. Germline V CDR1 and CDR2: SGHRS, YFSETQ. V lost 5 bases, J lost 9 bases, and 12 bases lay in between. The CDR3 contains 13 residues. The CDR3 protein is CASSREGSSPLHF. The CDR3 DNA reads TGCGCCAGCAGTCGAGAGGGCAGTTCACCCCTCCACTTT.

V usage is TRBV10-3 and J usage is TRBJ1-6; D call uncertain. Germline V gene sequence: CDR1 ENHRY, CDR2 SYGVKD. Trimming cost V 6 bases and J 0 bases, with 12 bases left between them. The CDR3 is 16 amino acids. In nucleotides, the CDR3 is TGTGCCATCAGCGACGAGGACTTCTCCTATAATTCACCCCTCCACTTT. Its protein is CAISDEDFSYNSPLHF.

The chain links TRBV6-6 to TRBJ1-3; 7 nucleotides line up with TRBD1. CDR3 length: 14 amino acids. Trimming removed 6 bases from V and 4 bases from J; junction bases left unmatched: 6. In germline, CDR1 is MNHNY, CDR2 SVGAGI (reference sequence). This CDR3 reads CASRTTGEGNTIYF. The DNA of the CDR3 is TGTGCCAGCAGGACTACAGGGGAGGGAAACACCATATATTTT.

The V gene is TRBV19, the J gene TRBJ2-7, with D perhaps TRBD1 (5 bases). Germline V lookup: CDR1 LNHDA, CDR2 SQIVND (reference sequence). This CDR3 region has 13 residues. V lost 2 bases and J lost 4, with 9 bases in between. This chain's CDR3 is CASSISRGYEQYV. CDR3 bases: TGTGCCAGTAGTATATCTAGGGGTTACGAGCAGTACGTC.